The clone carrying this TCR beta chain was detected ten times or more. The antigen is undetermined. CDR1 is ENHRY, CDR2 SYGVKD, per germline. The length of the CDR3 is 14 residues. V gave up 10 bases and J gave up 5 bases, with 17 bases separating them. Time point: sample taken at primary tumor resection. A total of under 80 untreated early-stage non-small cell lung cancer patients served as donors. In each case, whole RNA from tumor, nontumor lung or frozen PBMC was sequenced unsorted. This entry belongs to a study of spatial heterogeneity in lung cancer. MiXCR, applied by TCRdb to the 5' RACE reads, yields one record per CDR3 protein. The sample contains 9,900 or so distinct CDR3 sequences, about 7.8% of which appear only once. General study results and limits: One measure, the expanded intratumoral alpha and beta TCR count, tracked tumor mutation counts.

The receptor was isolated from a male donor with early-stage non-small cell lung cancer. The chain carries TRBV10-3 and TRBJ2-2; tentatively, D is TRBD1 or TRBD2 (7 bases each). The starting material was lung tumor tissue, obtained at surgery. DNA for the CDR3: TGTGCCACCGAACAGGGGCGGGGGACCGGGGAGCTGTTTTTT. Amino acid sequence: CATEQGRGTGELFF.